These 10 T cell receptor beta chains originate from one sample sequenced in a study of cytomegalovirus exposure and HLA in healthy donors. PCR amplification relied on 60 Vbeta primers (plus 13 Jbeta primers). Here immunoSEQ multiplex PCR was the method, and the copy in TCRdb shows in-frame clones only, minus some. The sample consists of some 160,000 clones, around 79% of them appearing once. Sequenced sample: PBMCs. The receptors were gathered from a woman between 50 and 59 years old in good health and CMV-seronegative.

This clone was observed a few times. The chain links TRBV6-4 to TRBJ1-2; D perhaps matches TRBD1 (5 bases). The germline V gene encodes CDR1 MRHNA and CDR2 SNTAGT. V was clipped by 2 bases and J by 11 bases, with 18 bases between them. The CDR3 contains 14 residues. CDR3 region: CASSDHEGRVPYTF. The DNA for the CDR3 is TGTGCCAGCAGTGACCACGAAGGCAGGGTCCCGTACACCTTC.

The rearrangement joins TRBV28 to TRBJ2-3; 8 nucleotides line up with TRBD2. The CDR3 sequence is 15 residues long. The germline CDR1 and CDR2 sequences are MDHEN and SYDVKM. The V gene end was trimmed by 2 bases and the J gene end by 5 bases; junction bases not matched to a gene: 6. The CDR3 here is CASSLGSGSEDTQYF. The CDR3 DNA is TGTGCCAGCAGTTTAGGCAGCGGGAGTGAAGATACGCAGTATTTT. Complete variable domain (other parts from reference TRBV28 and TRBJ2-3): DVKVTQSSRYLVKRTGEKVFLECVQDMDHENMFWYRQDPGLGLRLIYFSYDVKMKEKGDIPEGYSVSREKKERFSLILESASTNQTSMYLCASSLGSGSEDTQYFGPGTRLTVL.

The CDR3 loop reads CSVDAGPNYGYTF. In DNA form, the CDR3 reads TGCAGCGTTGATGCGGGCCCCAACTATGGCTACACCTTC. The chain joins TRBV29-1 to TRBJ1-2; D call uncertain. This CDR3 is built from 13 residues. V lost 3 bases and J lost 2, with 10 bases in between. CDR1 and CDR2 from the germline V gene are SQVTM and ANQGSEA.

A word on this clone: The same CDR3 is also encoded by other DNA sequences in this sample. The chain uses TRBV2 and TRBJ2-7; D uncertain. V lost 5 bases to trimming and J lost 1 base, with 3 bases between them. Germline V CDR1 and CDR2: SNHLY, FYNNEI. This CDR3 comprises 11 residues. CDR3 protein: CASSYSYEQYF. The CDR3 nucleotides are TGTGCCAGCAGTTATTCCTACGAGCAGTACTTC.

The genes are TRBV7-2 and TRBJ2-7; 7 bases are a match to TRBD1. This CDR3 is built from 14 residues. Germline lookup yields CDR1 SGHTA and CDR2 FQGNSA. The V gene end was trimmed by 5 bases and the J gene end by 2 bases; junction bases not matched to a gene: 6. CDR3 region: CASSEYRGTYEQYF. As DNA, the CDR3 is TGTGCCAGCAGCGAATACAGGGGAACCTACGAGCAGTACTTC. Variable domain in full (rest from reference TRBV7-2 and TRBJ2-7): GAGVSQSPSNKVTEKGKDVELRCDPISGHTALYWYRQSLGQGLEFLIYFQGNSAPDKSGLPSDRFSAERTGGSVSTLTIQRTQQEDSAVYLCASSEYRGTYEQYFGPGTRLTVT.

This sequence joins TRBV19 and TRBJ2-5; 8 bases align to TRBD2. Trimming took 5 bases from V and 4 from J; bases not matched to a gene: 3. Germline V CDR1 and CDR2: LNHDA, SQIVND (reference sequence). This CDR3 spans 13 amino acids. In nucleotides, the CDR3 is TGTGCCAGTAGTCCGGGAGGGCGAGAGACCCAGTACTTC. This gives the protein CASSPGGRETQYF.

In this sample, this clone turned up once. This sequence joins TRBV21-1 and TRBJ2-7; the table's D gene call, TRBD2, was not cross checked with the DNA. TRBV21-1 has pseudogene status. The CDR3 has 15 amino acids. The CDR3 DNA reads as TGTGCCAGCAGCAGGCTTAGCGGAACTCCCTACGAGCAGTACTTC. Protein sequence: CASSRLSGTPYEQYF.

The chain links TRBV19 to TRBJ2-2, with D possibly TRBD1 on 6 matching bases. Trimming took 8 bases from V and 0 from J, leaving 19 bases between them. Germline V gene sequence: CDR1 LNHDA, CDR2 SQIVND (reference sequence). The CDR3 has 17 amino acids. Written as DNA, the CDR3 is TGTGCCAGTCGAAACCCGGCCGGGACACCGAACACCGGGGAGCTGTTTTTT. It encodes CASRNPAGTPNTGELFF.

The chain couples TRBV4-1 to TRBJ2-3; TRBD2 agrees at 7 bases. The trim removed 4 bases at V and 0 bases at J, leaving 16 bases unmatched. The CDR3 is 19 amino acids. Germline loops: CDR1 MGHRA, CDR2 YSYEKL. CDR3 coding DNA: TGCGCCAGCAGCCTCCACTGGGGGGGAGGCTCGACTAGCACAGATACGCAGTATTTT. This gives the protein CASSLHWGGGSTSTDTQYF.

This sequence joins TRBV5-6 and TRBJ2-7, with D maybe TRBD2 (7 bases). CDR3 length: 15 amino acids. Germline V gives CDR1 SGHDT, CDR2 YYEEEE. The germline V and J ends were trimmed by 4 bases and 5 bases, with 19 bases remaining between them. The CDR3 bases are TGTGCCAGCAGCGGGCCGGGGGCGGGAGCGGACGAGCAGTACTTC. Residues: CASSGPGAGADEQYF. Complete variable domain (other parts from reference TRBV5-6 and TRBJ2-7): DAGVTQSPTHLIKTRGQQVTLRCSPKSGHDTVSWYQQALGQGPQFIFQYYEEEERQRGNFPDRFSGHQFPNYSSELNVNALLLGDSALYLCASSGPGAGADEQYFGPGTRLTVT.